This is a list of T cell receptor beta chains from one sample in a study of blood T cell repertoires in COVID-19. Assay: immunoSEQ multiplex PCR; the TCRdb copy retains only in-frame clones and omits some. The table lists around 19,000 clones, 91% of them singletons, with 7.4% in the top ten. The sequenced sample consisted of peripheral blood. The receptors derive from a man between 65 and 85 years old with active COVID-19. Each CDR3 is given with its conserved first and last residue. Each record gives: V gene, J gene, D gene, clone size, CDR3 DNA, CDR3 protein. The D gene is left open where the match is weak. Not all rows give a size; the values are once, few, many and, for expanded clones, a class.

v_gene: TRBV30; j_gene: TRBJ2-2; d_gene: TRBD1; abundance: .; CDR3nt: TGTGCCTGGAGTTCGGGGACAGGGGCCGGGGAGCTGTTTTTT; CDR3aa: CAWSSGTGAGELFF
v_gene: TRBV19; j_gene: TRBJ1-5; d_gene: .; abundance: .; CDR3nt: TGTGCCAGTAGTCCGTTTTCAGGGGAACAGCCCCAGCATTTT; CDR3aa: CASSPFSGEQPQHF
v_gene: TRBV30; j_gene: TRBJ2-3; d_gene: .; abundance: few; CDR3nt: TGTGCCTGGAGTGTAGCAGGGCCTAGCACAGATACGCAGTATTTT; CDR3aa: CAWSVAGPSTDTQYF
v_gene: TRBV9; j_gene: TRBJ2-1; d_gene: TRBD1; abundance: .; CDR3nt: TGTGCCAGCAGCACCCGGGACAGGGCCTTTAATGAGCAGTTCTTC; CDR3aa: CASSTRDRAFNEQFF
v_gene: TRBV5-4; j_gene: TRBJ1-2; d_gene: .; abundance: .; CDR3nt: TGTGCCAGCAGTTCGGGCTTCGGAGGCTATGGCTACACCTTC; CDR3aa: CASSSGFGGYGYTF
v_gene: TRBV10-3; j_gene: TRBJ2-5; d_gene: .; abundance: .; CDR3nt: TGTGCCATCAGTGACGGGGCTTCAGGGGCCCAGTACTTC; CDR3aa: CAISDGASGAQYF
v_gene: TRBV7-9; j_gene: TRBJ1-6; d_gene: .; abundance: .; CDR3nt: TGTGCCAGCAGCCTCCTGGGCGGGGCTTCACCCCTCCACTTT; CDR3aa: CASSLLGGASPLHF
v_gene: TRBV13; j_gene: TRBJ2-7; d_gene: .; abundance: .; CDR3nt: TGTGCCAGCAGCTTTCTTAAGGAGAACCGCTACGAGCAGTACTTC; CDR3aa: CASSFLKENRYEQYF
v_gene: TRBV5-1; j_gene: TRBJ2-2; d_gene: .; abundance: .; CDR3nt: TGCGCCAGCAGCTTGTTCCTTGAGTACACCGGGGAGCTGTTTTTT; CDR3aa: CASSLFLEYTGELFF
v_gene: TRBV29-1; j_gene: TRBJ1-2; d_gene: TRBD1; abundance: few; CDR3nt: TGCAGCTTCGACGAGGAGGCAGGGGGCCCGAACTATGGCTACACCTTC; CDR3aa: CSFDEEAGGPNYGYTF
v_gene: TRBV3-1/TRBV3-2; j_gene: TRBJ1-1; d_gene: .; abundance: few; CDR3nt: TGTGCCAGCAGCCCCCAACCCCGAGGGGGCACTGAAGCTTTCTTT; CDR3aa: CASSPQPRGGTEAFF
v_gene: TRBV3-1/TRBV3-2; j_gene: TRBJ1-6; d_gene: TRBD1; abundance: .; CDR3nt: TGTGCCAGCAGCCATCCGGGACAGAATAATTCACCCCTCCACTTT; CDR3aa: CASSHPGQNNSPLHF
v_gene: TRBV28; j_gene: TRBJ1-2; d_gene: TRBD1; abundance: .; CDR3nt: TGTGCCAGTACCAGCGTCGGCAGGGGGCATGGCTACACCTTC; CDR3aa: CASTSVGRGHGYTF
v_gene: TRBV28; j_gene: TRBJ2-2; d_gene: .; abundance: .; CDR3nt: TGTGCCAGCAGTTCCCTATACAGGACATCCGGGGAGCTGTTTTTT; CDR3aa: CASSSLYRTSGELFF
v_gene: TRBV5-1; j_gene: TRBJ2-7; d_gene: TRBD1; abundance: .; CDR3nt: TGCGCCAGCAGCTTAGGGACAGGGATATACGAGCAGTACTTC; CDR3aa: CASSLGTGIYEQYF
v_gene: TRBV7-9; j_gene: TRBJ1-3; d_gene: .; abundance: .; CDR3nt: TGTGCCAGCAGCCCCCAGGAGGGAGGTTTTGGAAACACCATATATTTT; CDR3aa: CASSPQEGGFGNTIYF
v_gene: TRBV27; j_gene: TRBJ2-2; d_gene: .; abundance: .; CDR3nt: TGTGCCAGCAGTTTAAGTAGCACCACGCACGGGGAGCTGTTTTTT; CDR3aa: CASSLSSTTHGELFF
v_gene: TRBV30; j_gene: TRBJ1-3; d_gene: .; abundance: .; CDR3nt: TGTGCCTGGGGTTCATCCGGAAACACCATATATTTT; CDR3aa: CAWGSSGNTIYF
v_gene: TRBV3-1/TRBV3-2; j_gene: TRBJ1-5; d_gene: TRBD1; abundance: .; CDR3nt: TGTGCCAGCAGCCAAGACAGGGGGCAGCCCCAGCATTTT; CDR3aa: CASSQDRGQPQHF
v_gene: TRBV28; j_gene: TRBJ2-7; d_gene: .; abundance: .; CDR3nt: TGTGCCAGCAAGGAGGGGGCAGTCTACGAGCAGTACTTC; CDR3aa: CASKEGAVYEQYF
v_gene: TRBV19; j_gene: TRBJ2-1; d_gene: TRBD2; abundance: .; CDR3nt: TGTGCCAGTAGTATTGCCAGCGGGGTTGGGAATGAGCAGTTCTTC; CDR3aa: CASSIASGVGNEQFF
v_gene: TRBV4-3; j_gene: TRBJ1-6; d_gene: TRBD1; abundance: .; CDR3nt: TGCGCCAGCAGTCGGGACAGCATAAATTCACCCCTCCACTTT; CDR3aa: CASSRDSINSPLHF
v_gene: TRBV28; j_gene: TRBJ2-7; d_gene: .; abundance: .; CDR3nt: TGTGCCAGCAGTCTCTCATGGAGGGCCTCCTACGAGCAGTACTTC; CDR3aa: CASSLSWRASYEQYF
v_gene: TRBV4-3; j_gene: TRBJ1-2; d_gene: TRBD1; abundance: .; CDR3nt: TGCGCCAGCAGCCAACGGACAGGGGGAAACTATGGCTACACCTTC; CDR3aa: CASSQRTGGNYGYTF
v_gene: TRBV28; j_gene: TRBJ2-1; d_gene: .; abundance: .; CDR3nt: TGTGCCAGCAGTCTCACAGGGTTATCCTACAATGAGCAGTTCTTC; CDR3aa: CASSLTGLSYNEQFF
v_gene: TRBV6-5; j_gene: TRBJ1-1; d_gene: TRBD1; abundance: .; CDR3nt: TGTGCCAGCAGGCCCTCTCCGGGACAGGGCACTGAAGCTTTCTTT; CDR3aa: CASRPSPGQGTEAFF
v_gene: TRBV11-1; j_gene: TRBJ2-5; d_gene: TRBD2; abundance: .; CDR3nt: TGTGCCAGCAGCTTGGGCGGGGGGCGAGGAGAGACCCAGTACTTC; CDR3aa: CASSLGGGRGETQYF
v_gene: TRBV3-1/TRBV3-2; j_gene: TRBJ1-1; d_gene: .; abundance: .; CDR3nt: TGTGCCAGCAGCCCGTGGGGCAGGAACACTGAAGCTTTCTTT; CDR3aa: CASSPWGRNTEAFF
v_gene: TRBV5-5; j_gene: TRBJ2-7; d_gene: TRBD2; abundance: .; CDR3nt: TGTGCCAGCAGCACTAGCGGGACCGGGTACGAGCAGTACTTC; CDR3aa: CASSTSGTGYEQYF
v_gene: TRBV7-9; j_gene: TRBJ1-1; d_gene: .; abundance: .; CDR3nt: TGTGCCAGCAGGTCAGACAGGAACACTGAAGCTTTCTTT; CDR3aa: CASRSDRNTEAFF
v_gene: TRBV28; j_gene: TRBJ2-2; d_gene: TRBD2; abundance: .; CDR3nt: TGTGCCAGCAGCTCGACTAGCGGGAGGGCCGGGGAGCTGTTTTTT; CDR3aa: CASSSTSGRAGELFF
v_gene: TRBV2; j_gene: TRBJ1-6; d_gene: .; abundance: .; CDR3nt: TGTGCCAGCAGGTTCACAGGGAATTCACCCCTCCACTTT; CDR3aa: CASRFTGNSPLHF
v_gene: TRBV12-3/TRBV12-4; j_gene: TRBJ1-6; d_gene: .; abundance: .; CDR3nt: TGTGCCAGCAGTCGACAACAGGATTCACCCCTCCACTTT; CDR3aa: CASSRQQDSPLHF
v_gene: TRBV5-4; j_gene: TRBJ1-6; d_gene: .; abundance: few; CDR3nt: TGTGCCAGCAGTACTTATAATTCACCCCTCCACTTT; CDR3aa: CASSTYNSPLHF
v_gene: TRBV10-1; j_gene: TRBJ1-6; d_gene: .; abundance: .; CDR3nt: TGCGCCAGCAGTGAAGGTGGTTTACAGGGAGACTCACCCCTCCACTTT; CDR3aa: CASSEGGLQGDSPLHF
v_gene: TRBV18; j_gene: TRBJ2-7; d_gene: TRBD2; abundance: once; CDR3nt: TGTGCCAGCTCACCCCGGACTAGCGGGGGGGCTGTCGAGCAGTACTTC; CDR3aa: CASSPRTSGGAVEQYF
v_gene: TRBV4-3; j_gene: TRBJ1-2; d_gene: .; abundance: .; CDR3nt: TGCGCCAGCAGCCAAGATAGAACAGGGCCCACCTTC; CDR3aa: CASSQDRTGPTF
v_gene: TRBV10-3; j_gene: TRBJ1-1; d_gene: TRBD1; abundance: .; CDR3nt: TGTGCCATCAGGACAGGGGCTGAAGCTTTCTTT; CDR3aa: CAIRTGAEAFF
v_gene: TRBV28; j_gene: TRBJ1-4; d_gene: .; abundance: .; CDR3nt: TGTGCCAGCAGTTCCATCCTATTGGGCGGGAATGAAAAACTGTTTTTT; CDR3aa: CASSSILLGGNEKLFF
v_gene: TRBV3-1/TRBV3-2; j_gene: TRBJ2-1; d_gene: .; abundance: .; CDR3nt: TGTGCCAGCAGCCAAGATGCGGCAACATCCCAGTTCTTC; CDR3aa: CASSQDAATSQFF
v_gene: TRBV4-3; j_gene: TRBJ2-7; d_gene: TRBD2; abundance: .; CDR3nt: TGCGCCAGCAGCCAAGGGGGACTAGCGGGTTTCTACGAGCAGTACTTC; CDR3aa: CASSQGGLAGFYEQYF
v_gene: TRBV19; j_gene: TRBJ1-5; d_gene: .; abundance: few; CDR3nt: TGTGCCAGTAGCCCAGGGCTGCAGCCCCAGCATTTT; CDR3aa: CASSPGLQPQHF
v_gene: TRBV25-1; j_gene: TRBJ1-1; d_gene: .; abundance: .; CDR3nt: TGTGCCAGCAGTGCAGGGCCGGCCACTGAAGCTTTCTTT; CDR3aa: CASSAGPATEAFF
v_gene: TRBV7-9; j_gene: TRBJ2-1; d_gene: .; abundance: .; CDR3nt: TGTGCCAGCAGCTTTTCCATAGGGGGCAATGAGCAGTTCTTC; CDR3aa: CASSFSIGGNEQFF
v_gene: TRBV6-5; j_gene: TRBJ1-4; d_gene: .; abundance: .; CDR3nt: TGTGCCAGCAGGGGGGCAGGGGATGAAAAACTGTTTTTT; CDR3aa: CASRGAGDEKLFF
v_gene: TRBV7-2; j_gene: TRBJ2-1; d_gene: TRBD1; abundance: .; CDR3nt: TGTGCCAGCAGCTTACGGGGACAGGGGGAGCAGTTCTTC; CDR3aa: CASSLRGQGEQFF